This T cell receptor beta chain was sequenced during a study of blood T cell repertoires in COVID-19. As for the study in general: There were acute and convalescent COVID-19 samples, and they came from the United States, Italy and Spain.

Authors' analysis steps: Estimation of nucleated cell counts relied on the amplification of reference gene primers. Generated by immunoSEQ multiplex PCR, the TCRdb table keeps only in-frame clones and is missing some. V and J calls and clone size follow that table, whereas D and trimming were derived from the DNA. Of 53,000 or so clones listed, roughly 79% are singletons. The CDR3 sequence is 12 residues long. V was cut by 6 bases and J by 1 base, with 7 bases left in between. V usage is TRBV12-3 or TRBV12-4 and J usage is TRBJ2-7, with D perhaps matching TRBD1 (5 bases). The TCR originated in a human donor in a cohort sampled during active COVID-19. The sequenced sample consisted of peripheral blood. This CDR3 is CASRRQSYEQYF. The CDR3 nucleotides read TGTGCCAGCAGGCGACAGTCCTACGAGCAGTACTTC.